The clone carrying this T cell receptor beta chain was seen a few times. The data belong to a study of cytomegalovirus exposure and HLA in healthy donors. The protocol was immunoSEQ multiplex PCR, while the TCRdb copy is restricted to in-frame clones and leaves out a portion. This sample carries 300,000 to 450,000 clones, roughly 85% of them seen once, and the ten largest clones take over 0.75%. The validation cohort, a group of over a hundred subjects, included the donors and was separate from the roughly 700-subject first cohort. The V and J ends lost 1 base and 4 bases, in that order; junction bases with no gene match: 6. CDR1 and CDR2 (germline): LNHDA, SQIVND (reference sequence). The CDR3 runs to 16 residues.

Sequencing input: PBMCs. This chain uses TRBV19 with TRBJ2-7; 11 nucleotides agree with TRBD2. The TCR sequence derives from a woman under 30 in good health and CMV-seronegative. The CDR3 loop reads CASSIAASGGSYEQYF. DNA for the CDR3: TGTGCCAGTAGTATAGCGGCTAGCGGGGGGAGTTACGAGCAGTACTTC.